The T cell receptor (beta chain) under discussion was sequenced for a study of blood T cells in healthy people across ages. Comments on this clonotype: Its antigen is still unknown.

Points from the study as a whole: With age, beta diversity per million T cells declined roughly linearly, significantly by 40.

PCR was performed a second time for about 7 to 11 cycles using a sample-barcoded 5' primer and a J-beta primer mix. The template-switch adaptor was a 5' adaptor with 12 random nucleotides. It tagged each cDNA molecule. TCRdb processed the 5' RACE reads anew with MiXCR; each CDR3 protein has one entry. The data contain hundreds of thousands of distinct CDR3 sequences, 25% to 35% of them singletons. CDR3 length: 15 residues. The V gene's germline CDR1 is SQVTM and CDR2 ANQGSEA. Drawing of peripheral blood yielded roughly 9.8 milliliters from each donor. Per-sample PBMC isolation yielded at least 6.5 million cells.

The receptor was isolated from a woman of 80 years or more in good health. This rearrangement joins TRBV29-1 to TRBJ2-5; 7 nucleotides align to TRBD2. With the DNA end fitting TRBJ2-1 better, the J assignment may be wrong. Sequences were obtained from blood. The DNA for the CDR3 is TGCAGCGTTGAAGGGGCCAGCGGGGCCATAGAGACCCAGTTCTTC. It codes for CSVEGASGAIETQFF.